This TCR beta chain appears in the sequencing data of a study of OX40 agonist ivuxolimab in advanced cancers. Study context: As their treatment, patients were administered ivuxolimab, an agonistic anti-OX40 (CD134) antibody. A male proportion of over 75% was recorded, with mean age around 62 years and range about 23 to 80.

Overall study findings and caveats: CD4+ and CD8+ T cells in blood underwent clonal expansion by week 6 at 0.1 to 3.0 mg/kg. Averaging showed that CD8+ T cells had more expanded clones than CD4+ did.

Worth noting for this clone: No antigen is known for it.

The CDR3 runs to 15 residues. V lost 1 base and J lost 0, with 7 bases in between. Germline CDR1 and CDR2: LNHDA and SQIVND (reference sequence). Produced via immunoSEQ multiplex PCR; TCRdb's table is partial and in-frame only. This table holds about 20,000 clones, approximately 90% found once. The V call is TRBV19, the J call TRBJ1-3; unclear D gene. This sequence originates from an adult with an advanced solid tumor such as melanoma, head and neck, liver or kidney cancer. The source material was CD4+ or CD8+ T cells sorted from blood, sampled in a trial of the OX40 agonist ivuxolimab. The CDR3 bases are TGTGCCAGTAGTATAGGACGGTACTCTGGAAACACCATATATTTT. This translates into CASSIGRYSGNTIYF.